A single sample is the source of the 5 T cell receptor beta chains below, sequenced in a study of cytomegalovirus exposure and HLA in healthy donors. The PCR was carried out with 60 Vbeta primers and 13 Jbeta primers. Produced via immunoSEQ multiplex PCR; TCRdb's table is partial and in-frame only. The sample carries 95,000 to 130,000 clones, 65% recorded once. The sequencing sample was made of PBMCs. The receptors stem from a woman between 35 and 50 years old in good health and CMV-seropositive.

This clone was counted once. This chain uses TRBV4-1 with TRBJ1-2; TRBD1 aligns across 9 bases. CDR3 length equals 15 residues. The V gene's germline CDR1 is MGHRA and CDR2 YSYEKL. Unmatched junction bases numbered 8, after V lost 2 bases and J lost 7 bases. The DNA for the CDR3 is TGCGCCAGCAGCCAAAACAGGGGGCAATTAAGTGGCTACACCTTC. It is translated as CASSQNRGQLSGYTF.

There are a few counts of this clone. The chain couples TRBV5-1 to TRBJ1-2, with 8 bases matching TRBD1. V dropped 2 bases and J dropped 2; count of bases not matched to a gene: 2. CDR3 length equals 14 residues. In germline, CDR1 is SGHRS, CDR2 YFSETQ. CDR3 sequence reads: CASSFDRGNYGYTF. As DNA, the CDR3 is TGCGCCAGCAGCTTTGACAGGGGAAACTATGGCTACACCTTC.

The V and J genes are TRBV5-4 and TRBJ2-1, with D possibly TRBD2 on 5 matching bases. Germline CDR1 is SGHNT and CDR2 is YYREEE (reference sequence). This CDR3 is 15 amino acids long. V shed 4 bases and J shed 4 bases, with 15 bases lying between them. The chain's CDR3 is CASSRDLGGYNEQFF. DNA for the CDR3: TGTGCCAGCAGCCGCGACCTGGGCGGGTACAATGAGCAGTTCTTC.

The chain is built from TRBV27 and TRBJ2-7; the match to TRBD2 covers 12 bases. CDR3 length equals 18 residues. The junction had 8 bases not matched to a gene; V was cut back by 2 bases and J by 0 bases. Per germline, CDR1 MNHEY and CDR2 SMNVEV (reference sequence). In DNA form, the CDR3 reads TGTGCCAGCAGTTTAACGGGACTAGCGGGCCGATACTCCTACGAGCAGTACTTC. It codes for CASSLTGLAGRYSYEQYF.

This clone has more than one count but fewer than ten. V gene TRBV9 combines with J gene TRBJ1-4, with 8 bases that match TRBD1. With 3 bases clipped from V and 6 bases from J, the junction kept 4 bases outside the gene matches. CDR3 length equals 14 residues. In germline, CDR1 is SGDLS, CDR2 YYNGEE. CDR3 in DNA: TGTGCCAGCAGCGCTACAGGGGGGGATGAAAAACTGTTTTTT. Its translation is CASSATGGDEKLFF.